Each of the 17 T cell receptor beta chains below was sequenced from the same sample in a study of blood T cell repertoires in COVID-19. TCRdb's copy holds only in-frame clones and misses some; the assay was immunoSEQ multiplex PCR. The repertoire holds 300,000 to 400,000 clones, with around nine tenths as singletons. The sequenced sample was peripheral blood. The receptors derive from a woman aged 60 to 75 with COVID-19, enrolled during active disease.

CDR3 coding DNA: TGTGCCAGCAGCTTGGGGGGATTACAGGGGGTAAGGAGCGAGCAGTACTTC. It is translated as CASSLGGLQGVRSEQYF. The genes are TRBV7-2 and TRBJ2-7; 8 bases map to TRBD1. CDR3 length: 17 amino acids. Germline V gene data show CDR1 as SGHTA and CDR2 as FQGNSA. V lost 3 bases and J lost 6; bases outside the gene matches: 16. The variable domain in full, with the rest retrieved from reference TRBV7-2 and TRBJ2-7, is GAGVSQSPSNKVTEKGKDVELRCDPISGHTALYWYRQSLGQGLEFLIYFQGNSAPDKSGLPSDRFSAERTGGSVSTLTIQRTQQEDSAVYLCASSLGGLQGVRSEQYFGPGTRLTVT.

CDR3 nucleotides: TGTGCCAGCAGCTTGGTCTTCGCAGGGGGGAATGGCTACACCTTC. Its translation: CASSLVFAGGNGYTF. The chain recombines TRBV5-6 with TRBJ1-2, with 7 bases lining up with TRBD1. This CDR3 comprises 15 residues. Germline V lookup: CDR1 SGHDT, CDR2 YYEEEE. V was clipped by 0 bases and J by 6 bases; unmatched bases: 8. The whole variable domain, remainder taken from reference TRBV5-6 and TRBJ1-2, is DAGVTQSPTHLIKTRGQQVTLRCSPKSGHDTVSWYQQALGQGPQFIFQYYEEEERQRGNFPDRFSGHQFPNYSSELNVNALLLGDSALYLCASSLVFAGGNGYTFGSGTRLTVV.

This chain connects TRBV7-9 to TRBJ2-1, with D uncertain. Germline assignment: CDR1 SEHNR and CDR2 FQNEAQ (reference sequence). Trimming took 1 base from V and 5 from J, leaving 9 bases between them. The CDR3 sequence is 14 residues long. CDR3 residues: CASSLVVSHNEQFF. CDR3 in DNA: TGTGCCAGCAGCTTAGTCGTCAGTCACAATGAGCAGTTCTTC.

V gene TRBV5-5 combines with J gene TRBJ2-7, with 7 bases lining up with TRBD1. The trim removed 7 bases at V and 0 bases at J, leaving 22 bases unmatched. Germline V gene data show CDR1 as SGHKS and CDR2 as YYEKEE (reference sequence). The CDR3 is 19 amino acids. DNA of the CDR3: TGTGCCAGCTCTCTACAGCCCCTTTCCGGGACAGCGAGCTCCTACGAGCAGTACTTC. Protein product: CASSLQPLSGTASSYEQYF.

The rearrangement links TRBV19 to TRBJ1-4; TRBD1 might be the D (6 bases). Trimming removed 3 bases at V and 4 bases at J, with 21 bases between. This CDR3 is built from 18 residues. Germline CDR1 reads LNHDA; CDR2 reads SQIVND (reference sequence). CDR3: CASSIGYREQWSNEKLFF. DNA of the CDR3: TGTGCCAGTAGTATTGGGTACAGGGAACAGTGGAGTAATGAAAAACTGTTTTTT.

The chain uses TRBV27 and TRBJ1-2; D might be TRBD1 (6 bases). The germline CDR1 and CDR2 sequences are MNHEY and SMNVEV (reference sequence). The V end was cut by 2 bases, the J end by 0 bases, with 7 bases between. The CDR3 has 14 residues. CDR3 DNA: TGTGCCAGCAGTTTAACAGGGACTAACTATGGCTACACCTTC. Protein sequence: CASSLTGTNYGYTF.

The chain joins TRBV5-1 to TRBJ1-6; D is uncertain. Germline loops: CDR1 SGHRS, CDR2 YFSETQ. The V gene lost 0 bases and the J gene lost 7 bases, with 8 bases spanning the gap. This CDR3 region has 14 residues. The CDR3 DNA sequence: TGCGCCAGCAGCTTGGAAACAGCCAATTCACCCCTCCACTTT. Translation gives CASSLETANSPLHF.

The CDR3 DNA reads TGTGCCAGCAGTCCATTCCGAGATGGCTACACCTTC. Translation: CASSPFRDGYTF. The chain has TRBV12-3 or TRBV12-4 and TRBJ1-2; no definite D call. This CDR3 comprises 12 residues. V was shortened by 5 bases and J by 6 bases, with 10 bases between the two germline ends.

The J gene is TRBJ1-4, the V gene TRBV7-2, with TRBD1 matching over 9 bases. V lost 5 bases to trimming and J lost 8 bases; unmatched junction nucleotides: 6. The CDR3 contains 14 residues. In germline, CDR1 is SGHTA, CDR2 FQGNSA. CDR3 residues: CASSPDRGNEKLFF. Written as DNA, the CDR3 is TGTGCCAGCAGCCCGGACAGGGGTAACGAAAAACTGTTTTTT.

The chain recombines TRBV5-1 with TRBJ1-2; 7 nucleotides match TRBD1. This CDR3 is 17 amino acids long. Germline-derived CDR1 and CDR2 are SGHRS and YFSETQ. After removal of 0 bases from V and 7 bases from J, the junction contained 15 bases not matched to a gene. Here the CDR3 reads CASSLELGQRLFGGYTF. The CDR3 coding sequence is TGCGCCAGCAGCTTGGAACTGGGACAGAGACTTTTCGGTGGCTACACCTTC.

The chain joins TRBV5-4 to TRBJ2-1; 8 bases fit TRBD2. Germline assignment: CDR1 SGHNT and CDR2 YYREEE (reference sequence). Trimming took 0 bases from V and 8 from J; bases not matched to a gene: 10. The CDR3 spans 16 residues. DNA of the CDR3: TGTGCCAGCAGCTTGGTCCCCAGCGGGGGTGCCCATGAGCAGTTCTTC. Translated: CASSLVPSGGAHEQFF.

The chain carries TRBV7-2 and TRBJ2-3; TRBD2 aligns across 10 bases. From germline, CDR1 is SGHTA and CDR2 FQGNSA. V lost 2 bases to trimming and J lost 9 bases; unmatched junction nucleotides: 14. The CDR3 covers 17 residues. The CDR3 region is CASSLTSGVIQIRTQYF. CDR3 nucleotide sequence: TGTGCCAGCAGCTTAACTAGCGGGGTGATACAGATACGAACGCAGTATTTT.

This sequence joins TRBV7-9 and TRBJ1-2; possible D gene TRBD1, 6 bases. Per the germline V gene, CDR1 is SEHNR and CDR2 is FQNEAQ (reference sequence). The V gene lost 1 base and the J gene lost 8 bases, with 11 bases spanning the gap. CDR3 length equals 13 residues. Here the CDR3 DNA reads TGTGCCAGCAGCTTAGGAAACAGGGTCGGCTACACCTTC. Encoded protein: CASSLGNRVGYTF.

The CDR3 loop is CASSLTGGGRTDTQYF. As DNA, the CDR3 is TGTGCCAGCAGCTTGACAGGGGGAGGACGCACAGATACGCAGTATTTT. The genes are TRBV5-6 and TRBJ2-3, with 8 nucleotides matching TRBD1. The CDR3 runs 16 residues. J was trimmed by 1 base and V by 1 base; bases with no gene match: 5. Per the germline V gene, CDR1 is SGHDT and CDR2 is YYEEEE.

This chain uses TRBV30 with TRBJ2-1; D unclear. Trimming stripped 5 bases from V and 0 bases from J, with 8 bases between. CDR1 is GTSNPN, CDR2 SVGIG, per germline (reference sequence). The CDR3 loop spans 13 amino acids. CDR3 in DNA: TGTGCCTGGGAGTTGAGCTCCTACAATGAGCAGTTCTTC. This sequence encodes CAWELSSYNEQFF.

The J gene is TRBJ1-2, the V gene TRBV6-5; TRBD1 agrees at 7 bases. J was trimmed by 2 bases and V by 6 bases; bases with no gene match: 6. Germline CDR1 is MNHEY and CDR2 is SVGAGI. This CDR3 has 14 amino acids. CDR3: CASRDRATNYGYTF. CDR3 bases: TGTGCCAGCAGAGACAGGGCCACGAACTATGGCTACACCTTC.

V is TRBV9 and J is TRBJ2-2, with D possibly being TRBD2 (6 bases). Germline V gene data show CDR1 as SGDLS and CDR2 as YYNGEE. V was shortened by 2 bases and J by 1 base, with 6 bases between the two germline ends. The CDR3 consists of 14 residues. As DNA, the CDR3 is TGTGCCAGCAGCGTCGGGGGGAACACCGGGGAGCTGTTTTTT. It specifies CASSVGGNTGELFF.